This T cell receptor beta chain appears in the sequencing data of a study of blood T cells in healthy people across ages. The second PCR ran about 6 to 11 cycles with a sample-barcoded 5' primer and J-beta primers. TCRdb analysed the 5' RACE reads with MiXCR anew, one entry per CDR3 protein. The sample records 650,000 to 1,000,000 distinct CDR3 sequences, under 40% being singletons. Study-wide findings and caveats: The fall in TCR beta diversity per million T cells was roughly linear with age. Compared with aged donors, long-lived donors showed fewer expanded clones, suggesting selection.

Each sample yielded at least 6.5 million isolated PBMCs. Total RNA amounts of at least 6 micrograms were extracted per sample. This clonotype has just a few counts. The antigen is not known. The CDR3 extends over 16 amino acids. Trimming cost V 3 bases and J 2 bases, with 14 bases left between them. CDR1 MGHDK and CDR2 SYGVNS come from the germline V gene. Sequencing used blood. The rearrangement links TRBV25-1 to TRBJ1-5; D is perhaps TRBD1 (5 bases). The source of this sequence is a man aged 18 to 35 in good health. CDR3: CASSESGIGGNQPQHF. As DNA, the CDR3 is TGTGCCAGCAGTGAGTCAGGGATCGGGGGCAATCAGCCCCAGCATTTT.